The 4 T cell receptor beta chains listed next were all sequenced from one sample in a study of blood T cell repertoires in COVID-19. Data came from immunoSEQ multiplex PCR; TCRdb stores just in-frame clones and leaves some out. The table shows about 200,000 clones, with around 85% occurring only once. Sequencing was carried out using peripheral blood. These receptors all stem from a man aged 55 to 70 with COVID-19, enrolled during active disease.

The chain links TRBV27 to TRBJ2-7; D is unclear. The germline gives CDR1 MNHEY, CDR2 SMNVEV (reference sequence). With 5 bases removed from V and 0 bases from J, the gap between germline ends came to 8 bases. This CDR3 is built from 13 residues. This chain's CDR3 is CASSPLSSYEQYF. The CDR3 DNA sequence: TGTGCCAGCAGTCCGTTGAGCTCCTACGAGCAGTACTTC.

The chain couples TRBV4-1 to TRBJ1-6, with D maybe TRBD1 (5 bases). There are 16 residues in the CDR3. CDR1 MGHRA and CDR2 YSYEKL come from the germline V gene. The V end was cut by 0 bases, the J end by 10 bases, with 16 bases between. CDR3 nucleotides: TGCGCCAGCAGCCAAGAAGCGCTACCCCAGGGCTCACCCCTCCACTTT. Its protein product is CASSQEALPQGSPLHF.

The J gene is TRBJ2-7, the V gene TRBV2; 8 positions agree with TRBD1. CDR3 length: 15 residues. Germline V gives CDR1 SNHLY, CDR2 FYNNEI. Losses at the gene ends were 5 bases for V and 0 bases for J; bases not matched to a gene: 6. As DNA, the CDR3 is TGTGCCAGCAGTACCGGACAGGGATACTCCTACGAGCAGTACTTC. This encodes CASSTGQGYSYEQYF.

The V gene is TRBV7-2, the J gene TRBJ2-2; 11 bases map to TRBD1. Germline values: CDR1 SGHTA, CDR2 FQGNSA. The CDR3 runs 15 residues. V lost 4 bases, J lost 6 bases, and 4 bases stayed unmatched. CDR3 DNA: TGTGCCAGCAGCTCCGGACAGGGGGCGTCCGGGGAGCTGTTTTTT. Translating it yields CASSSGQGASGELFF.